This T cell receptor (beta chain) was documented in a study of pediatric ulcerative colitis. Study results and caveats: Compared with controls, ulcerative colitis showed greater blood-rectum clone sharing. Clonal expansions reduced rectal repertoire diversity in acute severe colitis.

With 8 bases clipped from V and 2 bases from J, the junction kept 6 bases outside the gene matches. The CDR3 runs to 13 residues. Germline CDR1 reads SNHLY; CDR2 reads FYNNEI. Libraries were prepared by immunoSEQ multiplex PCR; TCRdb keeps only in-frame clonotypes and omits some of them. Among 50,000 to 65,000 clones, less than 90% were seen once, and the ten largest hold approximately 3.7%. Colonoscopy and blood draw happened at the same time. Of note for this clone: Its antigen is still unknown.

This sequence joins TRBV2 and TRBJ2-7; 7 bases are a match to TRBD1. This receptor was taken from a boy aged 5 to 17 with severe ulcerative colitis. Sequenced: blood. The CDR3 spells CASHRDRTYEQYF. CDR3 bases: TGTGCCAGCCACCGGGACAGAACCTACGAGCAGTACTTC. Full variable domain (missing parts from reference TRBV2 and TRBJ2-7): EPEVTQTPSHQVTQMGQEVILRCVPISNHLYFYWYRQILGQKVEFLVSFYNNEISEKSEIFDDQFSVERPDGSNFTLKIRSTKLEDSAMYFCASHRDRTYEQYFGPGTRLTVT.